One and the same sample provided the 15 T cell receptor beta chains below, sequenced in a study of T cell clonality in common variable immunodeficiency. Regarding the study as a whole: Reportedly, TCR beta sequences from common variable immunodeficiency showed fewer deletions and N-nucleotide insertions.

Which antigens these TCRs recognize remains unknown. Measured with immunoSEQ multiplex PCR; TCRdb has only the in-frame clones, and not every one. Listed here are under 40,000 clones without any singletons, the top ten holding about 5%. The sequenced material came from peripheral blood mononuclear cells. The receptors shown here come from a human donor with common variable immunodeficiency.

This clone was detected ten times or more. The observed sequence ends 3 residues before the CDR3 terminus, with the missing tail filled in from the germline J gene. The chain joins TRBV20-1 to TRBJ2-5, with D possibly matching TRBD1 (6 bases). V was cut by 1 base and J by 5 bases, with 20 bases left in between. The germline gives CDR1 DFQATT, CDR2 SNEGSKA (reference sequence). The CDR3 runs to 16 residues. The sequenced CDR3 bases are TGCAGTGCTAGAGCCCTCGGGCAGGGGCGCCGGGAGACC. Its protein product is CSARALGQGRRET. The entire CDR3 protein reads CSARALGQGRRETQYF.

As regards this clone: With the read ending 3 residues before the CDR3 end, the germline J gene is used to fill in that end. The chain is built from TRBV2 and TRBJ1-1; TRBD1 might be the D (5 bases). The CDR3 length is 14 residues. Trimming pared 1 base from V and 6 bases from J, leaving 12 bases between. Germline V CDR1 and CDR2: SNHLY, FYNNEI. Incomplete CDR3 DNA: TGTGCCAGCAGTGAAGAAGGGGAGTCCTCTGAA. It codes for CASSEEGESSE. The entire CDR3 protein is CASSEEGESSEAFF.

About this clone: The CDR3 end falls 3 residues outside the read, so it is completed with the germline J gene. This chain joins TRBV19 and TRBJ2-1; TRBD2 matches at 9 bases. Trimming cost V 5 bases and J 8 bases; bases outside gene matches: 7. Germline V gives CDR1 LNHDA, CDR2 SQIVND (reference sequence). The CDR3 totals 14 residues. Partial CDR3 DNA: TGTGCCAGTAGTCGGCGGGGGGGCCAACATGAG. It encodes CASSRRGGQHE. The full-length CDR3 reads as CASSRRGGQHEQFF.

In this sample, this clone turned up a few times. The CDR3 reads CASSLGYGVTGELFF. The covered CDR3 bases are TGTGCCAGCAGCTTAGGTTACGGTGTCACCGGGGAG. This chain joins TRBV7-8 and TRBJ2-2; no clear D gene. Read data end 3 residues before the CDR3 end; the end is taken from the germline J gene. V lost 1 base, J lost 4 bases, and 10 bases lay in between. Germline assignment: CDR1 SGHVS and CDR2 FQNEAQ. This CDR3 spans 15 amino acids.

This clone was picked up a small number of times. Sequencing ends 3 residues short of the CDR3 end; the germline J gene provides the rest. The chain employs TRBV30 and TRBJ2-2; tentatively, D is TRBD1 (5 bases). The V gene lost 2 bases and the J gene lost 7 bases, with 11 bases spanning the gap. The germline V gene has CDR1 GTSNPN and CDR2 SVGIG (reference sequence). The length of the CDR3 is 13 residues. The CDR3 protein is CAWSPGSVGELFF. The DNA read from the CDR3 is TGTGCCTGGAGTCCAGGGTCGGTCGGGGAG.

This clone was observed a handful of times. Coverage ceases 3 residues before the CDR3 finishes, and the germline J gene fills in the end. The chain employs TRBV5-1 and TRBJ2-7, with a tentative D call TRBD1 (6 bases). Germline V gene lookup returns CDR1 SGHRS and CDR2 YFSETQ. CDR3 length: 13 residues. The germline V and J ends were trimmed by 4 bases and 4 bases, with 12 bases remaining between them. The sequenced CDR3 bases are TGCGCCAGCAGCGTCGGACAGACATACGAG. Translation gives CASSVGQTYE. In full, the CDR3 reads CASSVGQTYEQYF.

This clone was counted a few times. From the germline J gene comes the end of the CDR3, since the read stops 3 residues before it. J is TRBJ2-7 and V is TRBV13; maybe TRBD1 (6 bases). This CDR3 has 16 amino acids. The germline V and J ends were trimmed by 1 base and 6 bases, with 19 bases remaining between them. Germline assignment: CDR1 PRHDT and CDR2 FYEKMQ (reference sequence). The sequenced part of the CDR3 DNA is TGTGCCAGCAGCTTAGTCAGATGGGGACAAGTCTCCGAG. Encoded protein: CASSLVRWGQVSE. The entire CDR3 protein reads CASSLVRWGQVSEQYF.

On this clone itself: The read ends 3 residues before the CDR3 terminus; that terminus is restored from the germline J gene. The rearrangement links TRBV19 to TRBJ2-1; the match to TRBD2 covers 7 bases. CDR1 is LNHDA, CDR2 SQIVND, per germline (reference sequence). The V gene end was trimmed by 5 bases and the J gene end by 7 bases; junction bases not matched to a gene: 8. CDR3 length equals 14 residues. CDR3 bases read: TGTGCCAGTAGTGGCGTGGGGGGGTCGAATGAG. Translating gives CASSGVGGSNE. The whole CDR3 region reads CASSGVGGSNEQFF. Looking up the rest from reference TRBV19 and TRBJ2-1 gives the full variable domain: DGGITQSPKYLFRKEGQNVTLSCEQNLNHDAMYWYRQDPGQGLRLIYYSQIVNDFQKGDIAEGYSVSREKKESFPLTVTSAQKNPTAFYLCASSGVGGSNEQFFGPGTRLTVL.

This clone was recorded many times. The read terminates 3 residues ahead of where the CDR3 ends, so the germline J gene completes it. V gene TRBV5-1 combines with J gene TRBJ2-3, with D maybe TRBD1 (6 bases). CDR1 is SGHRS, CDR2 YFSETQ, per germline. The CDR3 contains 15 residues. Trimming removed 1 base at V and 2 bases at J, with 11 bases between. The CDR3 is CASSLRGIVTDTQYF. The sequenced CDR3 bases are TGCGCCAGCAGCTTGAGGGGGATTGTCACAGATACG.

As concerns this clone: Read data end 3 residues before the CDR3 end; the end is taken from the germline J gene. The rearrangement joins TRBV18 to TRBJ1-5, with 8 nucleotides matching TRBD1. Germline CDR1 KGHSH, CDR2 LQKENI. After removal of 2 bases from V and 2 bases from J, the junction contained 5 bases not matched to a gene. The CDR3 has 16 amino acids. The CDR3: CASSPGQGAGNQPQHF. CDR3 bases read: TGTGCCAGCTCACCAGGGCAGGGGGCCGGCAATCAGCCC.

This clone has a handful of counts. The read gets to within 3 residues of the CDR3 end, and the germline J gene fills in the rest. The gene calls are TRBV20-1 and TRBJ2-7, with 9 bases lining up with TRBD1. The junction had 5 bases not matched to a gene; V was cut back by 6 bases and J by 5 bases. The V gene's germline CDR1 is DFQATT and CDR2 SNEGSKA (reference sequence). The CDR3 length is 12 residues. The CDR3 loop is CSAGDRVNEQYF. Partial CDR3 DNA: TGCAGTGCGGGGGACAGGGTCAACGAG.

Concerning this clone: The DNA ends 3 residues before the CDR3 does, and the rest of the CDR3 is filled in from the germline J gene. The V and J genes are TRBV6-2 or TRBV6-3 and TRBJ2-1; weak D call: TRBD1 (5 bases). The CDR3 is 13 residues long. Germline lookup yields CDR1 MNHEY and CDR2 SVGEGT. Trimming took 3 bases from V and 7 from J, leaving 10 bases between them. CDR3 protein: CASSYIQGNEQFF. The part of the CDR3 DNA that was read is TGTGCCAGCAGTTATATTCAGGGTAATGAG.

In this sample, this clone turned up a few times. The CDR3 end lies 3 residues beyond the end of the read and is filled in from the germline J gene. This chain joins TRBV7-9 and TRBJ2-5, with D possibly matching TRBD1 (6 bases). The CDR3 covers 15 residues. Trimming removed 7 bases from V and 1 base from J, with 16 bases in between. Looked up from germline, CDR1 is SEHNR and CDR2 is FQNEAQ (reference sequence). The CDR3 spells CASTTSRGGQETQYF. The sequenced part of the CDR3 DNA is TGTGCCAGCACCACGAGTAGAGGGGGCCAAGAGACC.

This clone has more than one count but fewer than ten. The read ends 3 residues before the CDR3 terminus; that terminus is restored from the germline J gene. The V and J genes are TRBV30 and TRBJ1-6, with D perhaps TRBD1 (5 bases). V was trimmed by 1 base and J by 9 bases, leaving 19 bases between them. Germline V gene data show CDR1 as GTSNPN and CDR2 as SVGIG (reference sequence). This CDR3 is built from 16 residues. The sequenced part of the CDR3 DNA is TGTGCCTGGAGTGGCGGGGCCGCTTCGTCTGGTTCACCC. Translated, it gives CAWSGGAASSGSP. The whole CDR3 sequence is CAWSGGAASSGSPLHF.

Note on this clone: The read ends 3 residues early relative to the CDR3; the germline J gene fills the gap. V and J are TRBV11-1 and TRBJ1-4; 9 bases agree with TRBD1. This CDR3 has 14 residues. Germline CDR1 and CDR2: SGHAT and FQDESV (reference sequence). Trimming cost V 4 bases and J 8 bases; bases outside gene matches: 5. The covered CDR3 bases are TGTGCCAGCAGCTACGGGACAGGGATCGAAAAA. Protein sequence: CASSYGTGIEK. The complete CDR3 reads CASSYGTGIEKLFF. Variable domain in full (rest from reference TRBV11-1 and TRBJ1-4): EAEVAQSPRYKITEKSQAVAFWCDPISGHATLYWYRQILGQGPELLVQFQDESVVDDSQLPKDRFSAERLKGVDSTLKIQPAELGDSAMYLCASSYGTGIEKLFFGSGTQLSVL.